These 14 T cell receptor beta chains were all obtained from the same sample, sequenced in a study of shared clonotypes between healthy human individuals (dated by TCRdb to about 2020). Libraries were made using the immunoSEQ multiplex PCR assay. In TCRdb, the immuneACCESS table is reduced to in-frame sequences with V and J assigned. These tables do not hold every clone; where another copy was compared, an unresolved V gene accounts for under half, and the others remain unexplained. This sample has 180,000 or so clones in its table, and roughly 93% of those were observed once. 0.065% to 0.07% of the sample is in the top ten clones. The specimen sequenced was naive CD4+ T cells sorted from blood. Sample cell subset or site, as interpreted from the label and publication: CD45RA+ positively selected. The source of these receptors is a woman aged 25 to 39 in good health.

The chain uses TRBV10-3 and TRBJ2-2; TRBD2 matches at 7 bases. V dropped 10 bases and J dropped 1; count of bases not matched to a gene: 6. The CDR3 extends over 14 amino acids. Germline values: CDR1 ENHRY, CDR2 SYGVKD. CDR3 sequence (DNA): TGTGCCACCAGACTAGCTGAGAACACCGGGGAGCTGTTTTTT. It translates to CATRLAENTGELFF.

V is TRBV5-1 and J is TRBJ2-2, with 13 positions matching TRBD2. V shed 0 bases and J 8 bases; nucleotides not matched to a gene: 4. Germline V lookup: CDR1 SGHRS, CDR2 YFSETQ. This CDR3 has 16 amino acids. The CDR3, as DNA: TGCGCCAGCAGCTTGGCCGGGACTAGCGGGACGGGGGAGCTGTTTTTT. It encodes CASSLAGTSGTGELFF. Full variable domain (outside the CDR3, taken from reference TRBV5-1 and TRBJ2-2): KAGVTQTPRYLIKTRGQQVTLSCSPISGHRSVSWYQQTPGQGLQFLFEYFSETQRNKGNFPGRFSGRQFSNSRSEMNVSTLELGDSALYLCASSLAGTSGTGELFFGEGSRLTVL.

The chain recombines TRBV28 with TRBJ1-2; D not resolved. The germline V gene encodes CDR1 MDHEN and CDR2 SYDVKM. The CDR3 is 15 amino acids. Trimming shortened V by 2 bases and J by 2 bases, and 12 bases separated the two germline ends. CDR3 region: CASSLPSTANYGYTF. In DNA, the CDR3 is TGTGCCAGCAGTTTACCTTCGACGGCAAACTATGGCTACACCTTC.

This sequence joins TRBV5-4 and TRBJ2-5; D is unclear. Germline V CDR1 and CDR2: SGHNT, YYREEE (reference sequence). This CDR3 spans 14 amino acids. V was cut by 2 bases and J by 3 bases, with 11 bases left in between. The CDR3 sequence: CASSFEAEKETQYF. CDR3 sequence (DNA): TGTGCCAGCAGCTTTGAGGCTGAAAAAGAGACCCAGTACTTC. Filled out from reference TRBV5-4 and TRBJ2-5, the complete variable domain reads ETGVTQSPTHLIKTRGQQVTLRCSSQSGHNTVSWYQQALGQGPQFIFQYYREEENGRGNFPPRFSGLQFPNYSSELNVNALELDDSALYLCASSFEAEKETQYFGPGTRLLVL.

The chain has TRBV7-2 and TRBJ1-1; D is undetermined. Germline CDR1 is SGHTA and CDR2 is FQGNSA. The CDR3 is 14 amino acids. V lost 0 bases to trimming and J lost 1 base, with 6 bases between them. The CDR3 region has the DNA TGTGCCAGCAGCTTAGCCAGGAGGAACACTGAAGCTTTCTTT. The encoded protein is CASSLARRNTEAFF.

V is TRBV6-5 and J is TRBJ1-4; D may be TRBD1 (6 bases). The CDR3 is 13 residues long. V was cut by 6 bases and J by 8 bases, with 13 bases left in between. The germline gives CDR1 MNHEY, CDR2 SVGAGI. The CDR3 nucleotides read TGTGCCAGCAGGACTACAGGGAGGGAAAAACTGTTTTTT. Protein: CASRTTGREKLFF.

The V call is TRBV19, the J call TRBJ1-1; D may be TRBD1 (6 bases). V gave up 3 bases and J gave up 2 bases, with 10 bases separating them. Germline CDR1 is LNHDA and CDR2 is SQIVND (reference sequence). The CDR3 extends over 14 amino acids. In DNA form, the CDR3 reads TGTGCCAGTAGTATGAGGGGGGTAAACACTGAAGCTTTCTTT. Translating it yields CASSMRGVNTEAFF.

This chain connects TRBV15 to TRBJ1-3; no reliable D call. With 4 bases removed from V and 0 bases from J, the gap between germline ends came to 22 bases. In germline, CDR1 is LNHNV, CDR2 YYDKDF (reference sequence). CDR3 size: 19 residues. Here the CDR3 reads CATSKGDGSILFSGNTIYF. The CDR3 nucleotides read TGTGCCACCAGCAAGGGCGACGGGTCTATCCTTTTCTCTGGAAACACCATATATTTT.

The CDR3 protein is CATSSTGTFNEKLFF. The CDR3 DNA sequence: TGTGCCACCAGCAGCACAGGGACGTTTAATGAAAAACTGTTTTTT. The rearrangement uses TRBV15 and TRBJ1-4, with D maybe TRBD1 (6 bases). The V end lost 3 bases, the J end lost 4 bases, and 12 bases lay between the germline ends. Germline V lookup: CDR1 LNHNV, CDR2 YYDKDF (reference sequence). The CDR3 totals 15 residues.

The DNA for the CDR3 is TGCGCCAGCAGCCTGATCCCGGGCACCGCCGAAAAACTGTTTTTT. Protein product: CASSLIPGTAEKLFF. The chain combines TRBV4-1 with TRBJ1-4, with D unresolved. The CDR3 is made up of 15 amino acids. Germline lookup yields CDR1 MGHRA and CDR2 YSYEKL. Trimming left V 4 bases short and J 8 bases short, with 17 bases between.

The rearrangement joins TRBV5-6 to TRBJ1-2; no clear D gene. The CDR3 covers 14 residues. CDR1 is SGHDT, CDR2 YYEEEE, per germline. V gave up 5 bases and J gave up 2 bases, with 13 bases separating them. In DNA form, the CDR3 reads TGTGCCAGCAGAGAAAGAGGATTCAACTATGGCTACACCTTC. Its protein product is CASRERGFNYGYTF.

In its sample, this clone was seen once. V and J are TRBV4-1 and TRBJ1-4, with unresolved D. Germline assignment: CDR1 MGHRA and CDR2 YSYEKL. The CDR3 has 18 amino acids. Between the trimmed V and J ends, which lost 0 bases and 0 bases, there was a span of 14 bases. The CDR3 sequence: CASSQDRLRVATNEKLFF. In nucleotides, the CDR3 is TGCGCCAGCAGCCAAGATCGGTTAAGGGTCGCAACTAATGAAAAACTGTTTTTT.

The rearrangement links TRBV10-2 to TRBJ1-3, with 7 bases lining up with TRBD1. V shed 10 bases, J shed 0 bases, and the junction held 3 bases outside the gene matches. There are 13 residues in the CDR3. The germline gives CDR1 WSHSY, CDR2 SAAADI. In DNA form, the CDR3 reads TGCGCCACCTCAGGGGGCTCTGGAAACACCATATATTTT. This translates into CATSGGSGNTIYF.

The DNA for the CDR3 is TGCGCCAGCAGCCAAGTTAATTGGGGACGACAGGGGCCGACGCCCCAGCATTTT. This sequence encodes CASSQVNWGRQGPTPQHF. The chain combines TRBV4-1 with TRBJ1-5; 8 bases are shared with TRBD1. CDR3 length: 18 residues. With V trimmed by 1 base and J by 9 bases, 17 bases remained unmatched. Germline CDR1 MGHRA, CDR2 YSYEKL.